A single sample gave rise to the 22 T cell receptor beta chains below, sequenced in a study of blood T cell repertoires in COVID-19. Clones were read by immunoSEQ multiplex PCR, and TCRdb kept only the in-frame ones, dropping some. The repertoire consists of about 240,000 clones, with about four fifths occurring once and the leading ten covering about 3.2%. Sequenced: peripheral blood. The receptors come from a young woman with acute or convalescent COVID-19.

The chain recombines TRBV6-5 with TRBJ1-1; tentative D call: TRBD1 (6 bases). V was shortened by 6 bases and J by 1 base, with 9 bases between the two germline ends. The CDR3 spans 13 residues. The germline V gene encodes CDR1 MNHEY and CDR2 SVGAGI. In DNA form, the CDR3 reads TGTGCCAGCAGATTGGGACAGAACACTGAAGCTTTCTTT. The encoded protein is CASRLGQNTEAFF.

The chain links TRBV25-1 to TRBJ1-6; 9 nucleotides align to TRBD1. Germline-derived CDR1 and CDR2 are MGHDK and SYGVNS. J lost 8 bases, V lost 2 bases, and 13 bases had no gene match. This CDR3 has 18 residues. CDR3 sequence (DNA): TGTGCCAGCAGTGAAATCGCGATCGAGACAGGGGGGTATTCACCCCTCCACTTT. Its protein product is CASSEIAIETGGYSPLHF.

V is TRBV27 and J is TRBJ2-1; 7 bases are a match to TRBD2. The germline CDR1 and CDR2 sequences are MNHEY and SMNVEV (reference sequence). The V and J ends lost 6 bases and 12 bases, in that order; junction bases with no gene match: 5. The CDR3 is 11 residues long. This CDR3 is CASRRGRGQFF. CDR3 DNA sequence: TGTGCCAGCAGGAGAGGGAGGGGGCAGTTCTTC.

This clone was found a few times. This sequence joins TRBV16 and TRBJ1-5; D is possibly TRBD1 (5 bases). The CDR3 loop spans 13 amino acids. Trimming cost V 6 bases and J 4 bases, with 10 bases left between them. CDR1 and CDR2 (germline): KGHSY, FQNENV. The CDR3: CASSRQINQPQHF. In DNA form, the CDR3 reads TGTGCCAGCAGTCGACAGATAAATCAGCCCCAGCATTTT.

The chain joins TRBV3-1 (or the pseudogene TRBV3-2) to TRBJ1-1; no clear D. The germline V and J ends were trimmed by 4 bases and 7 bases, with 13 bases remaining between them. Germline lookup yields CDR1 LGHDT and CDR2 YNNKEL (reference sequence). CDR3 size: 13 residues. The chain's CDR3 is CASSRAAAVEAFF. CDR3 nucleotide sequence: TGTGCCAGCAGCCGCGCAGCGGCGGTTGAAGCTTTCTTT.

This chain uses TRBV7-9 with TRBJ1-2; 7 bases map to TRBD1. The V gene end was trimmed by 3 bases and the J gene end by 2 bases; junction bases not matched to a gene: 6. Germline V gene data show CDR1 as SEHNR and CDR2 as FQNEAQ (reference sequence). This CDR3 contains 15 residues. The CDR3 DNA follows: TGTGCCAGCAGCTTTGGTACAGGGGCCAACTATGGCTACACCTTC. It specifies CASSFGTGANYGYTF. Full variable domain (missing parts from reference TRBV7-9 and TRBJ1-2): DTGVSQNPRHKITKRGQNVTFRCDPISEHNRLYWYRQTLGQGPEFLTYFQNEAQLEKSRLLSDRFSAERPKGSFSTLEIQRTEQGDSAMYLCASSFGTGANYGYTFGSGTRLTVV.

The chain uses TRBV19 and TRBJ1-3; maybe TRBD1 (5 bases). CDR3 length: 14 residues. Per the germline V gene, CDR1 is LNHDA and CDR2 is SQIVND (reference sequence). Deletions cut 3 bases from V and 4 bases from J, with 10 bases between. The CDR3: CASSIQTAGNTIYF. In nucleotides, the CDR3 is TGTGCCAGTAGTATCCAGACAGCCGGAAACACCATATATTTT.

The chain employs TRBV5-1 and TRBJ1-1; perhaps TRBD1 as D (6 bases). This CDR3 contains 16 residues. Germline values: CDR1 SGHRS, CDR2 YFSETQ. V was clipped by 1 base and J by 1 base, with 14 bases between them. CDR3 residues: CASSLNEGGRNTEAFF. CDR3 bases: TGCGCCAGCAGCTTGAATGAAGGGGGAAGGAACACTGAAGCTTTCTTT.

The rearrangement joins TRBV20-1 to TRBJ1-2, with D hard to call. CDR3 length equals 8 residues. CDR1 is DFQATT, CDR2 SNEGSKA, per germline (reference sequence). Trimming stripped 6 bases from V and 8 bases from J, with 4 bases between. The CDR3 coding sequence is TGCAGTGCGGAGGGCTACACCTTC. This codes for CSAEGYTF.

The J gene is TRBJ1-5, the V gene TRBV2; D uncertain. V lost 3 bases to trimming and J lost 2 bases, with 14 bases between them. Germline CDR1 SNHLY, CDR2 FYNNEI. The CDR3 runs 16 residues. The CDR3 protein is CASSESPLSGNQPQHF. Here the CDR3 DNA reads TGTGCCAGCAGTGAGTCTCCCCTATCGGGCAATCAGCCCCAGCATTTT.

The rearrangement joins TRBV5-1 to TRBJ2-1; 8 bases line up with TRBD1. Trimming removed 1 base from V and 6 bases from J; junction bases left unmatched: 6. The CDR3 totals 15 residues. In germline, CDR1 is SGHRS, CDR2 YFSETQ. CDR3: CASSLWWDRINEQFF. As DNA, the CDR3 is TGCGCCAGCAGCTTGTGGTGGGACAGGATCAATGAGCAGTTCTTC.

This clone occurred once. The V gene is TRBV9, the J gene TRBJ2-1; 13 bases agree with TRBD2. The CDR3 contains 17 residues. In germline, CDR1 is SGDLS, CDR2 YYNGEE. J was trimmed by 9 bases and V by 4 bases; bases with no gene match: 13. The CDR3 sequence is CASSPRTSGSSRGEQFF. In DNA, the CDR3 is TGTGCCAGCAGCCCGAGGACTAGCGGGAGTTCGCGGGGTGAGCAGTTCTTC.

The chain has TRBV27 and TRBJ2-1, with D uncertain. The CDR3 length is 12 residues. Germline V gives CDR1 MNHEY, CDR2 SMNVEV (reference sequence). Trimming stripped 5 bases from V and 7 bases from J, with 9 bases between. The CDR3 loop is CASSPHINEQFF. In DNA form, the CDR3 reads TGTGCCAGCAGTCCACATATAAATGAGCAGTTCTTC.

The chain couples TRBV24-1 to TRBJ2-2, with a weak D call TRBD1 (6 bases). The CDR3 consists of 15 residues. V was shortened by 4 bases and J by 4 bases, with 12 bases between the two germline ends. Germline V CDR1 and CDR2: KGHDR, SFDVKD. CDR3: CATSDRGHLTGELFF. CDR3 DNA sequence: TGTGCCACCAGTGACAGGGGACATCTCACCGGGGAGCTGTTTTTT.

The chain joins TRBV13 to TRBJ2-1, with D possibly matching TRBD1 (6 bases). This CDR3 is 14 amino acids long. Looked up from germline, CDR1 is PRHDT and CDR2 is FYEKMQ (reference sequence). The V gene lost 5 bases and the J gene lost 4 bases, with 12 bases spanning the gap. CDR3 amino acids: CASSRGTGYNEQFF. The CDR3 DNA reads as TGTGCCAGCAGCCGGGGAACAGGGTACAATGAGCAGTTCTTC.

V is TRBV24-1 and J is TRBJ2-7; TRBD2 is a possible D gene (5 bases). This CDR3 region has 14 residues. CDR1 is KGHDR and CDR2 is SFDVKD in the germline V gene. Trimming pared 4 bases from V and 0 bases from J, leaving 9 bases between. The CDR3 region has the DNA TGTGCCACCAGTGACCCGGGGAGCTCCTACGAGCAGTACTTC. It specifies CATSDPGSSYEQYF.

The chain employs TRBV6-6 and TRBJ2-1, with TRBD2 matching 8 bases. CDR3 length equals 16 residues. The ends lost 5 bases at V and 0 bases at J; junction bases unmatched: 6. Germline V gene lookup returns CDR1 MNHNY and CDR2 SVGAGI (reference sequence). CDR3 bases: TGTGCCAGCAGTCCTACTAGCGGAAGCTCCTACAATGAGCAGTTCTTC. Translated, it gives CASSPTSGSSYNEQFF.

This clone was counted a few times. The rearrangement joins TRBV28 to TRBJ1-3; no clear D. CDR3 length: 15 residues. The V gene lost 6 bases and the J gene lost 0 bases, with 12 bases spanning the gap. CDR1 is MDHEN and CDR2 is SYDVKM in the germline V gene. The CDR3, as DNA: TGTGCCAGCAGCCACATGGGCCACTCTGGAAACACCATATATTTT. This gives the protein CASSHMGHSGNTIYF. Full variable domain (rest looked up from reference TRBV28 and TRBJ1-3): DVKVTQSSRYLVKRTGEKVFLECVQDMDHENMFWYRQDPGLGLRLIYFSYDVKMKEKGDIPEGYSVSREKKERFSLILESASTNQTSMYLCASSHMGHSGNTIYFGEGSWLTVV.

CDR3 DNA sequence: TGTGCCAGCAGTCCCGACAGGGTAGGGACTGAAGCTTTCTTT. Translated, it gives CASSPDRVGTEAFF. The rearrangement links TRBV27 to TRBJ1-1; TRBD1 agrees at 7 bases. Germline CDR1 is MNHEY and CDR2 is SMNVEV (reference sequence). The V and J ends lost 5 bases and 5 bases, in that order; junction bases with no gene match: 8. The CDR3 covers 14 residues.

The chain uses TRBV12-3 or TRBV12-4 and TRBJ1-5, with D hard to call. V lost 3 bases and J 5 bases, leaving 8 bases between the germline ends. This CDR3 comprises 13 residues. CDR3 DNA sequence: TGTGCCAGCAGTTTCCTGTCCGATCAGCCCCAGCATTTT. Protein: CASSFLSDQPQHF.

V and J are TRBV7-2 and TRBJ1-3, with 11 bases fitting TRBD1. Germline assignment: CDR1 SGHTA and CDR2 FQGNSA. With V trimmed by 2 bases and J by 4 bases, 4 bases remained unmatched. The CDR3 length is 16 residues. The CDR3 is CASSLRTGGSGNTIYF. The CDR3 DNA sequence: TGTGCCAGCAGCTTAAGGACAGGGGGCTCCGGAAACACCATATATTTT.

This sequence joins TRBV10-3 and TRBJ2-1; TRBD1 aligns across 10 bases. Germline CDR1 ENHRY, CDR2 SYGVKD. This CDR3 spans 15 amino acids. The V gene end was trimmed by 5 bases and the J gene end by 6 bases; junction bases not matched to a gene: 7. Here the CDR3 reads CAISKGQGGSNEQFF. CDR3 DNA: TGTGCCATCAGTAAAGGACAGGGGGGGTCCAATGAGCAGTTCTTC.